This T cell receptor (beta chain) was sequenced during a study of OX40 agonist ivuxolimab in advanced cancers. Study summary: Three individuals attained partial responses, comprising one hepatocellular carcinoma case and two cutaneous melanoma cases.

Germline V CDR1 and CDR2: SGHNT, YYREEE (reference sequence). CDR3 length: 15 amino acids. With 0 bases removed from V and 0 bases from J, the gap between germline ends came to 7 bases. Method: immunoSEQ multiplex PCR; TCRdb's copy keeps in-frame clones and lacks some. The data show 45,000 to 60,000 clones, 90% seen once. The chain uses TRBV5-4 and TRBJ2-1; D is unclear. The material sequenced was CD4+ or CD8+ T cells sorted from blood, taken in a trial of the OX40 agonist ivuxolimab. The sequence was collected from an adult with an advanced solid tumor such as melanoma, head and neck, liver or kidney cancer. DNA of the CDR3: TGTGCCAGCAGCTTGGGGCTAGACTCCTACAATGAGCAGTTCTTC. Protein: CASSLGLDSYNEQFF.